This T cell receptor beta chain was documented in a study of OX40 agonist ivuxolimab in advanced cancers. Study-wide background: Three patients, one with hepatocellular carcinoma and two with cutaneous melanoma, responded partially.

From germline, CDR1 is MNHNS and CDR2 SASEGT. Trimming shortened V by 7 bases and J by 4 bases, and 10 bases separated the two germline ends. The CDR3 is 12 amino acids. General observations from the study: At 0.1 to 3.0 mg/kg and by week 6, CD4+ and CD8+ T cells in the blood had expanded clonally.

Some clones are missing from TCRdb's copy, which holds only in-frame ones; the method was immunoSEQ multiplex PCR. The sample has more than 90,000 clones; about 80% are singletons. Notes on this clone: Its target is unknown.

This chain connects TRBV6-1 to TRBJ1-2; D may be TRBD1 (5 bases). This receptor was identified in an adult with an advanced solid tumor such as melanoma, head and neck, liver or kidney cancer. The starting material was CD4+ or CD8+ T cells sorted from blood, obtained in a trial of the OX40 agonist ivuxolimab. CDR3 DNA: TGTGCCAGCATGGGACCGCGCTATGGCTACACCTTC. Protein product: CASMGPRYGYTF.